These T cell receptor beta chains were read from a single sample in a study of metastatic and nonmetastatic thyroid tumors. MiXCR was used by TCRdb to re-call the PCR reads. The data show tens of thousands of clones, with approximately 16% seen just once and 9.9% held by the top ten. The sequenced sample consisted of tumor tissue. The receptors here all came from a female donor with papillary thyroid cancer or a benign thyroid nodule (not recorded which). Some clones in this sample may be carry-over from other donors' samples. The CDR3 runs from the conserved cysteine through the conserved F or W. The D gene is left open where the match is weak. The listing skips clone size in some rows; elsewhere it reads once, few, many or a size class.

abundance: many
v_gene: TRBV24-1
d_gene: TRBD2
j_gene: TRBJ2-3
CDR3nt: TGTGCCACCGTGGCTAGCGGAAACACAGATACGCAGTATTTT
CDR3aa: CATVASGNTDTQYF

abundance: many
v_gene: TRBV5-1
d_gene: TRBD2
j_gene: TRBJ2-2
CDR3nt: TGCGCCAGCAGCTTACCCCGGACTAGCGGGCTGAGGGGAGACACCGGGGAGCTGTTTTTT
CDR3aa: CASSLPRTSGLRGDTGELFF

abundance: many
v_gene: TRBV29-1
d_gene: TRBD1
j_gene: TRBJ1-1
CDR3nt: TGCAGCGTTGCCCGACAGGGTGTCACTGAAGCTTTCTTT
CDR3aa: CSVARQGVTEAFF

abundance: many
v_gene: TRBV29-1
d_gene: .
j_gene: TRBJ1-3
CDR3nt: TGCAGCGTTGTCCAGATGGCAGGACCCTCTGGAAACACCATATATTTT
CDR3aa: CSVVQMAGPSGNTIYF

abundance: many
v_gene: TRBV6-4
d_gene: .
j_gene: TRBJ2-1
CDR3nt: TGTGCCAGCTATGGAGTGCCCAGGGGCAATGAGCAGTTCTTC
CDR3aa: CASYGVPRGNEQFF

abundance: .
v_gene: TRBV7-9
d_gene: TRBD1
j_gene: TRBJ1-4
CDR3nt: TGTGCCAGCAGCTCACAGGGGCAAGCTAATGAAAAACTGTTTTTT
CDR3aa: CASSSQGQANEKLFF

abundance: many
v_gene: TRBV10-3
d_gene: TRBD1
j_gene: TRBJ1-1
CDR3nt: TGTGCCATCAGAGGGACAGGGGGCACTGAAGCTTTCTTT
CDR3aa: CAIRGTGGTEAFF

abundance: many
v_gene: TRBV6-2/TRBV6-3
d_gene: .
j_gene: TRBJ2-3
CDR3nt: TGTGCCAGCAGTTACGTACTCCCATTCGATACGCAGTATTTT
CDR3aa: CASSYVLPFDTQYF

abundance: many
v_gene: TRBV29-1
d_gene: TRBD1
j_gene: TRBJ2-6
CDR3nt: TGCAGCGTGGGGACAGCCAACTCTGGGGCCAACGTCCTGACTTTC
CDR3aa: CSVGTANSGANVLTF

abundance: many
v_gene: TRBV6-1
d_gene: .
j_gene: TRBJ1-3
CDR3nt: TGTGCCAGCAGTTTTCTTCGGGACGGCAGAAACACCATATATTTT
CDR3aa: CASSFLRDGRNTIYF

abundance: many
v_gene: TRBV6-1
d_gene: TRBD2
j_gene: TRBJ2-1
CDR3nt: TGTGCCAGCAGTGAGGGACTAGCGAGCTACAATGAGCAGTTCTTC
CDR3aa: CASSEGLASYNEQFF

abundance: many
v_gene: TRBV20-1
d_gene: TRBD1
j_gene: TRBJ1-6
CDR3nt: TGCAGTGCTAGGGACAGGGGTTGGAATTCACCCCTCCACTTT
CDR3aa: CSARDRGWNSPLHF

abundance: many
v_gene: TRBV9
d_gene: TRBD2
j_gene: TRBJ2-7
CDR3nt: TGTGCCAGCACCGAGAGCGGGAGTTCTTACGAGCAGTACTTC
CDR3aa: CASTESGSSYEQYF

abundance: many
v_gene: TRBV2
d_gene: .
j_gene: TRBJ2-1
CDR3nt: TGTGCCAGCAGTGAAACATATGAGCAGTTCTTC
CDR3aa: CASSETYEQFF

abundance: .
v_gene: TRBV6-4
d_gene: .
j_gene: TRBJ2-1
CDR3nt: TGTGCCAGCAGTGATGGGGGGAACTATGAGCAGTTCTTC
CDR3aa: CASSDGGNYEQFF

abundance: many
v_gene: TRBV20-1
d_gene: .
j_gene: TRBJ1-6
CDR3nt: TGCAGTGCTAGGTCCCGCTATAATTCACCCCTCCACTTT
CDR3aa: CSARSRYNSPLHF

abundance: .
v_gene: TRBV24-1
d_gene: TRBD2
j_gene: TRBJ2-1
CDR3nt: TGTGCCACCAGCCCCCTTACTACTAGCGGGAGGAGCTCCTACAATGAGCAGTTCTTC
CDR3aa: CATSPLTTSGRSSYNEQFF

abundance: few
v_gene: TRBV27
d_gene: .
j_gene: TRBJ2-1
CDR3nt: TGTGCCAGCAGTTTGACCCGGGGCTCCTACAATGAGCAGTTCTTC
CDR3aa: CASSLTRGSYNEQFF

abundance: many
v_gene: TRBV7-8
d_gene: TRBD1
j_gene: TRBJ1-1
CDR3nt: TGTGCCAGCAGCTTAGCGTCCCGGGACAGGGGGCTGAGGACTGAAGCTTTCTTT
CDR3aa: CASSLASRDRGLRTEAFF

abundance: many
v_gene: TRBV6-4
d_gene: TRBD2
j_gene: TRBJ2-7
CDR3nt: TGTGCCCCTGGGAGGGGTAGGTACGAGCAGTACTTC
CDR3aa: CAPGRGRYEQYF

abundance: many
v_gene: TRBV20-1
d_gene: TRBD2
j_gene: TRBJ2-5
CDR3nt: TGCAGTGCCGGACCCGGGACTAATCAAGAGACCCAGTACTTC
CDR3aa: CSAGPGTNQETQYF

abundance: .
v_gene: TRBV5-4
d_gene: TRBD1
j_gene: TRBJ2-5
CDR3nt: TGTGCCAGCAGCCTCACAGGGGGCGCAAGGGAGACCCAGTACTTC
CDR3aa: CASSLTGGARETQYF

abundance: .
v_gene: TRBV6-1
d_gene: .
j_gene: TRBJ2-1
CDR3nt: TGTGCCAGCAGTGATATGGGATACAATGGGCAGTTCTTC
CDR3aa: CASSDMGYNGQFF

abundance: many
v_gene: TRBV20-1
d_gene: TRBD1
j_gene: TRBJ1-5
CDR3nt: TGCAGTGCTACTTCCGGGACAGAATATTCTCTTCAGCCCCAGCATTTT
CDR3aa: CSATSGTEYSLQPQHF

abundance: many
v_gene: TRBV6-2/TRBV6-3
d_gene: TRBD2
j_gene: TRBJ2-7
CDR3nt: TGTGCCAGCAGCCGACTAGCGGGAGTGGCATACGAGCAGTACTTC
CDR3aa: CASSRLAGVAYEQYF

abundance: many
v_gene: TRBV20-1
d_gene: TRBD2
j_gene: TRBJ2-5
CDR3nt: TGCAGTGCTACCTATCGGGAGGCCTGGTACCAAGAGACCCAGTACTTC
CDR3aa: CSATYREAWYQETQYF

abundance: many
v_gene: TRBV20-1
d_gene: .
j_gene: TRBJ2-7
CDR3nt: TGCAGTGCGACGAGGGACTTGGCCTACGAGCAGTACTTC
CDR3aa: CSATRDLAYEQYF

abundance: many
v_gene: TRBV6-1
d_gene: .
j_gene: TRBJ2-1
CDR3nt: TGTGCCAGCAGTGAAGGTGTATGGGGGAATGAGCAGTTCTTC
CDR3aa: CASSEGVWGNEQFF

abundance: many
v_gene: TRBV5-1
d_gene: TRBD1
j_gene: TRBJ1-1
CDR3nt: TGCGCCAGCAACAGGGGGCTGGGCACTGAAGCTTTCTTT
CDR3aa: CASNRGLGTEAFF

abundance: many
v_gene: TRBV18
d_gene: .
j_gene: TRBJ1-1
CDR3nt: TGTGCCAGCTCACCAGGGATGAACACTGAAGCTTTCTTT
CDR3aa: CASSPGMNTEAFF

abundance: many
v_gene: TRBV7-6
d_gene: .
j_gene: TRBJ2-5
CDR3nt: TGTGCCAGCAGCCCGGGCGCGGGAAAAGAGACCCAGTACTTC
CDR3aa: CASSPGAGKETQYF

abundance: many
v_gene: TRBV10-2
d_gene: .
j_gene: TRBJ2-3
CDR3nt: TGCGCCAGCAGTGAGGTAGGGGGTGCCGCCTTAGGTACGCAGTATTTT
CDR3aa: CASSEVGGAALGTQYF

abundance: .
v_gene: TRBV6-6
d_gene: TRBD1
j_gene: TRBJ2-3
CDR3nt: TGTGCCAGCAGTTACTCAGCTCAGGGGGCAGCGGATACGCAGTATTTT
CDR3aa: CASSYSAQGAADTQYF

abundance: few
v_gene: TRBV15
d_gene: .
j_gene: TRBJ2-7
CDR3nt: TGTGCCACCATCACTAAGACCGGTACAACCCCCTACGAGCAGTACTTC
CDR3aa: CATITKTGTTPYEQYF

abundance: medium-sized
v_gene: TRBV15
d_gene: TRBD2
j_gene: TRBJ2-7
CDR3nt: TGTGCCACCAGTTTTGGGGGGGCCTACGAGCAGTACTTC
CDR3aa: CATSFGGAYEQYF

abundance: many
v_gene: TRBV11-2
d_gene: TRBD2
j_gene: TRBJ2-3
CDR3nt: TGTGCCAGCAGCTTTGTAGCGGGAGGTGATACGCAGTATTTT
CDR3aa: CASSFVAGGDTQYF

abundance: many
v_gene: TRBV6-1
d_gene: .
j_gene: TRBJ2-4
CDR3nt: TGTGCCAGCAGTGACCTCCGGGGACGGAAAAACATTCAGTACTTC
CDR3aa: CASSDLRGRKNIQYF

abundance: .
v_gene: TRBV6-4
d_gene: TRBD1
j_gene: TRBJ2-3
CDR3nt: TGTGCCAGCAGTGTAGGGGGCAGCACGGATACGCAGTATTTT
CDR3aa: CASSVGGSTDTQYF

abundance: many
v_gene: TRBV28
d_gene: .
j_gene: TRBJ2-7
CDR3nt: TGTGCCAGCAGTTTTGAACGGTACGAGCAGTACTTC
CDR3aa: CASSFERYEQYF

abundance: .
v_gene: TRBV12-3/TRBV12-4
d_gene: TRBD2
j_gene: TRBJ2-1
CDR3nt: TGTGCCAGCAGTTTTCCTGGACTAGCGGGAGGGCCGAGCTCCTACAATGAGCAGTTCTTC
CDR3aa: CASSFPGLAGGPSSYNEQFF

abundance: many
v_gene: TRBV5-1
d_gene: .
j_gene: TRBJ2-5
CDR3nt: TGCGCCAGCAGCTTGGTTTCCACCCAAGAGACCCAGTACTTC
CDR3aa: CASSLVSTQETQYF

abundance: many
v_gene: TRBV30
d_gene: .
j_gene: TRBJ2-1
CDR3nt: TGTGCCTGGAGTGGGGGATACAATGAGCAGTTCTTC
CDR3aa: CAWSGGYNEQFF